This T cell receptor (beta chain) was found in a study of shared clonotypes between healthy human individuals. This CDR3 has 14 residues. Germline CDR1 is MGHRA and CDR2 is YSYEKL. The V segment lost 5 bases and the J segment 3 bases; nucleotides outside the gene matches: 6. This clone was counted a single time. The antigen remains unidentified. Assay: immunoSEQ multiplex PCR; the TCRdb copy retains only in-frame clones and omits some. The data show around 1.9 million clones, with roughly 91% seen just once and 1.5% to 2% held by the top ten. Naivety among CD8 cells was defined by CD45RO negativity and positive CCR7 selection, thereby excluding terminally differentiated effector memory CD45RA+ cells. Points from the study as a whole: Collection of samples was limited to blood; tissue repertoires likely differ. Estimated richness was generally greater in naive than memory subsets. The genetic and exposure-history diversity represented was limited by few donors. Among non-shared clonotypes, generation probabilities were lower than among those shared by all four donors.

The gene calls are TRBV4-1 and TRBJ1-2, with 7 bases that match TRBD1. The sample consisted of naive CD8+ T cells from PBMCs. The source is a man younger than 30 in good health. Some clones in this sample may be carry-over from other donors' samples. CDR3 coding DNA: TGCGCCAGCAGCGCTCCCGGGACAGACTATGGCTACACCTTC. Its protein is CASSAPGTDYGYTF.